This T cell receptor beta chain comes out of a study of PD-L1 blockade in urothelial cancer. Time point here: pretreatment peripheral blood. Every PCR received spiked-in synthetic TCR analog templates. Method: immunoSEQ multiplex PCR; TCRdb's copy keeps in-frame clones and lacks some. The table has roughly 90,000 clones, 80% to 90% seen once. CDR3 size: 15 residues. The J segment lost 0 bases and the V segment lost 8 bases, leaving 9 bases of the junction unmatched. Germline values: CDR1 SNHLY, CDR2 FYNNEI. The source of this sequence is a woman older than 75 with urothelial cancer. This chain uses TRBV2 with TRBJ1-1; 7 bases map to TRBD1. This material consisted of PBMCs, taken around atezolizumab (anti-PD-L1) treatment. CDR3 DNA sequence: TGTGCCAGCGACCAGGGGGATGTCTTGAACACTGAAGCTTTCTTT. As protein: CASDQGDVLNTEAFF. Combining the CDR3 with reference TRBV2 and TRBJ1-1 gives the whole variable domain EPEVTQTPSHQVTQMGQEVILRCVPISNHLYFYWYRQILGQKVEFLVSFYNNEISEKSEIFDDQFSVERPDGSNFTLKIRSTKLEDSAMYFCASDQGDVLNTEAFFGQGTRLTVV.